These 8 T cell receptor beta chains share one sample of origin, sequenced in a study of T-cell reconstitution after alpha-beta-depleted transplantation in children. Unique molecular identifiers were incorporated during preparation of the TCRbeta library. TCRdb passed the PCR reads through MiXCR, listing each CDR3 protein once. In the table there are some 80,000 distinct CDR3 sequences, 15% to 20% of which are singletons. The sample consisted of PBMCs, mostly from graft donor cells, taken 360 days after TCRalphabeta/CD19-depleted stem cell transplant. The source is a male patient between 2 and 10 years old who had a stem cell transplant for acute lymphoblastic leukemia, so the T cells may come from the graft donor.

V and J are TRBV5-1 and TRBJ2-2; 7 positions agree with TRBD2. From germline, CDR1 is SGHRS and CDR2 YFSETQ. J was trimmed by 6 bases and V by 1 base; bases with no gene match: 6. The CDR3 is made up of 15 amino acids. CDR3 region: CASSLTSGKAGELFF. The CDR3 DNA follows: TGCGCCAGCAGCTTGACCAGCGGGAAGGCCGGGGAGCTGTTTTTT.

The chain recombines TRBV28 with TRBJ1-1; D call uncertain. Germline CDR1 MDHEN, CDR2 SYDVKM. The V end was cut by 2 bases, the J end by 2 bases, with 9 bases between. The CDR3 totals 14 residues. Here the CDR3 DNA reads TGTGCCAGCAGTTTAGGAGGACCTAACACTGAAGCTTTCTTT. It is translated as CASSLGGPNTEAFF. Full variable domain (rest looked up from reference TRBV28 and TRBJ1-1): DVKVTQSSRYLVKRTGEKVFLECVQDMDHENMFWYRQDPGLGLRLIYFSYDVKMKEKGDIPEGYSVSREKKERFSLILESASTNQTSMYLCASSLGGPNTEAFFGQGTRLTVV.

This chain's CDR3 is CASSSSVYEQYF. In DNA, the CDR3 is TGCGCCAGCAGCTCTTCAGTCTACGAGCAGTACTTC. The chain links TRBV5-1 to TRBJ2-7; no reliable D call. Trimming cost V 3 bases and J 3 bases, with 7 bases left between them. Germline loops: CDR1 SGHRS, CDR2 YFSETQ. CDR3 length equals 12 residues. The whole variable domain, filled in from reference TRBV5-1 and TRBJ2-7, reads KAGVTQTPRYLIKTRGQQVTLSCSPISGHRSVSWYQQTPGQGLQFLFEYFSETQRNKGNFPGRFSGRQFSNSRSEMNVSTLELGDSALYLCASSSSVYEQYFGPGTRLTVT.

J is TRBJ1-6 and V is TRBV12-3 or TRBV12-4; 8 positions match TRBD1. V was pared by 3 bases and J by 11 bases, with 9 bases of the junction left unmatched. The CDR3 is 15 residues long. CDR3 loop: CASSFTRTGTAPLHF. The CDR3 nucleotides read TGTGCCAGCAGTTTTACCCGGACAGGGACGGCACCCCTCCACTTT.

This clonotype was picked up many times. The CDR3 nucleotides read TGTGCCAGCAGCTTACACCGACTAGCGGGAGGCTATCAAGAGACCCAGTACTTC. This encodes CASSLHRLAGGYQETQYF. J is TRBJ2-5 and V is TRBV11-2; 13 positions match TRBD2. Germline V gene sequence: CDR1 SGHAT, CDR2 FQNNGV. CDR3 length: 18 residues. The junction had 8 bases not matched to a gene; V was cut back by 2 bases and J by 2 bases.

This clonotype was detected only a few times. The V gene is TRBV10-3, the J gene TRBJ2-7; D call uncertain. The V gene's germline CDR1 is ENHRY and CDR2 SYGVKD. This CDR3 is built from 14 residues. Trimming left V 5 bases short and J 0 bases short, with 11 bases between. CDR3 sequence reads: CAISLAGDSYEQYF. CDR3 bases: TGTGCCATCAGTTTGGCTGGGGACTCCTACGAGCAGTACTTC.

The V and J genes are TRBV10-2 and TRBJ1-1; the D gene is possibly TRBD1 (5 bases). CDR3 length: 13 amino acids. CDR1 is WSHSY and CDR2 is SAAADI in the germline V gene. Trimming took 6 bases from V and 6 from J, leaving 14 bases between them. CDR3 region: CASRMFSTAEAFF. The CDR3 nucleotides are TGCGCCAGCAGGATGTTCTCGACAGCTGAAGCTTTCTTT.

This clonotype was observed many times. The genes are TRBV2 and TRBJ1-5; 7 positions match TRBD1. J was trimmed by 1 base and V by 7 bases; bases with no gene match: 7. The germline gives CDR1 SNHLY, CDR2 FYNNEI. CDR3 size: 15 residues. The CDR3 loop is CASKWQGVSNQPQHF. The CDR3 DNA reads TGTGCCAGCAAATGGCAGGGGGTAAGCAATCAGCCCCAGCATTTT.